This TCR beta chain was observed in a study of T-cell reconstitution after alpha-beta-depleted transplantation in children. Regarding the study as a whole: Reportedly, roughly two months post-transplant, alpha-beta T cells arose from several hundred expanded graft clones. Counts and diversity of T cells one year after transplant came mostly from newly produced T cells.

A TCRbeta library incorporating unique molecular identifiers was prepared. TCRdb re-analysed the PCR reads in MiXCR, keeping a single row per CDR3 protein. The table records around 420,000 distinct CDR3 sequences, about 16% of them present only once. As concerns this clonotype: Antigen unknown.

V lost 1 base to trimming and J lost 3 bases; unmatched junction nucleotides: 3. The CDR3 consists of 15 residues. Here the sequenced sample was PBMCs, mostly from graft donor cells, taken 360 days after TCRalphabeta/CD19-depleted stem cell transplant. The rearrangement joins TRBV12-3 or TRBV12-4 to TRBJ2-1; 7 nucleotides match TRBD1. This sequence was found in a boy under two years old who had a stem cell transplant for Wiskott-Aldrich syndrome, so the T cells may come from the graft donor. For the CDR3, the DNA is TGTGCCAGCAGTTTAGTAGGGGGCCACTACAATGAGCAGTTCTTC. Translating it yields CASSLVGGHYNEQFF.